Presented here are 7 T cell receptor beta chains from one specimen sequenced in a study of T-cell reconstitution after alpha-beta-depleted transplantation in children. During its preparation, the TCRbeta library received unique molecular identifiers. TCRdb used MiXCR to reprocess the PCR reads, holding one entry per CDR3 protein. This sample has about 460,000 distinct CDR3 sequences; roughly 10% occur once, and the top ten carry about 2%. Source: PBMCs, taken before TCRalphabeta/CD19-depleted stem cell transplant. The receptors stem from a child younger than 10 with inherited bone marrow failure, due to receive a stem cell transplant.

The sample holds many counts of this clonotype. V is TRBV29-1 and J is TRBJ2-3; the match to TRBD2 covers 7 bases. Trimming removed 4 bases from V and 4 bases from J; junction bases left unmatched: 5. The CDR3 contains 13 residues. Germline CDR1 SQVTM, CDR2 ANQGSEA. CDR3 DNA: TGCAGCGTTGTGGCGGGAGAACCAGATACGCAGTATTTT. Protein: CSVVAGEPDTQYF.

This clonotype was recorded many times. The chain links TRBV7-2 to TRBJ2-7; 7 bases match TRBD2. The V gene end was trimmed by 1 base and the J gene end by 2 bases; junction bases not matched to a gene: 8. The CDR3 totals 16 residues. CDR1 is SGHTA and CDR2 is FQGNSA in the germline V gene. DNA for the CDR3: TGTGCCAGCAGCTTAGGGGGTGGCGGGAGCACCTACGAGCAGTACTTC. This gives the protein CASSLGGGGSTYEQYF.

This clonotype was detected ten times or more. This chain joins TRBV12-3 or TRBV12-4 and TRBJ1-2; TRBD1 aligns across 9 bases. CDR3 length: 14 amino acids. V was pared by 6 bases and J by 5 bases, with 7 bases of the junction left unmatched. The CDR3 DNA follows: TGTGCCAGCAGACCTGACAGGGGGGTTTATGGCTACACCTTC. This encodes CASRPDRGVYGYTF.

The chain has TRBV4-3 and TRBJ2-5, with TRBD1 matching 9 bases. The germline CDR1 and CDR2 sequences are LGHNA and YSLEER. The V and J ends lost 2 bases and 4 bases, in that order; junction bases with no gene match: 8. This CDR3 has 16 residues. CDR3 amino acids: CASSQNGQGRSETQYF. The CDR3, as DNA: TGCGCCAGCAGCCAAAACGGACAGGGGAGATCAGAGACCCAGTACTTC.

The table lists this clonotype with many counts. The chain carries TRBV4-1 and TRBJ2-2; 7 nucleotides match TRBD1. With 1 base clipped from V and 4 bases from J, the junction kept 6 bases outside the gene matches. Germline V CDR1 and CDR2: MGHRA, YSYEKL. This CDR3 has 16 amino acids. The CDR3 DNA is TGCGCCAGCAGCCAAGGGGGACAGCCTTTCACCGGGGAGCTGTTTTTT. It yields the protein CASSQGGQPFTGELFF.

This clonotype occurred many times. Here the CDR3 DNA reads TGTGCCAGCAGCTCGTACCCGGCCGGGGGCGGATACGAGCAGTACTTC. Its protein is CASSSYPAGGGYEQYF. V usage is TRBV7-6 and J usage is TRBJ2-7; D tentatively reads TRBD1 or TRBD2 (6 bases each). Germline assignment: CDR1 SGHVS and CDR2 FNYEAQ. Trimming took 4 bases from V and 4 from J, leaving 20 bases between them. The CDR3 length is 16 residues.

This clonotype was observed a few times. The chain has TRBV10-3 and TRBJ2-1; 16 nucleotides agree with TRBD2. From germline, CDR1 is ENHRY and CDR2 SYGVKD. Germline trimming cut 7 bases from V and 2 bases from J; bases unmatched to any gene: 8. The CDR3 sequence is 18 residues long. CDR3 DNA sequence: TGTGCCATCAAACCGGGACTAGCGGGAGGGGAGGCCTACAATGAGCAGTTCTTC. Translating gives CAIKPGLAGGEAYNEQFF.